These 4 T cell receptor beta chains were all obtained from the same sample, sequenced in a study of shared clonotypes between healthy human individuals. Clones were read by immunoSEQ multiplex PCR, and TCRdb kept only the in-frame ones, dropping some. The sample yields 950,000 to 1,100,000 clones, around 82% seen once. Sequenced material: memory CD4+ T cells from PBMCs. Subset given: CD45RA-negative fraction. The receptor set was obtained from a man aged 18 to 35 in good health. Some clones in this sample may be carry-over from other donors' samples.

The chain carries TRBV28 and TRBJ1-1; TRBD1 might be the D (6 bases). Germline lookup yields CDR1 MDHEN and CDR2 SYDVKM. The CDR3 contains 16 residues. V lost 0 bases and J lost 7, with 18 bases in between. In nucleotides, the CDR3 is TGTGCCAGCAGTTTATGGCAGGGGATGGGAGTCGGTGAAGCTTTCTTT. Its translation is CASSLWQGMGVGEAFF.

V and J are TRBV10-3 and TRBJ2-7; D may correspond to TRBD1 or TRBD2 (5 bases each). The CDR3 is 15 residues long. Germline CDR1 is ENHRY and CDR2 is SYGVKD. V was trimmed by 4 bases and J by 4 bases, leaving 17 bases between them. CDR3 nucleotides: TGTGCCATCAGTGGATTCGACGGGGCGCGTTACGAGCAGTACTTC. Its translation is CAISGFDGARYEQYF.

This chain joins TRBV10-1 and TRBJ2-3; D is possibly TRBD2 (5 bases). Looked up from germline, CDR1 is WNHNN and CDR2 is SYGVQD (reference sequence). The CDR3 runs 15 residues. V shed 2 bases and J shed 0 bases, with 9 bases lying between them. The CDR3 reads CASSEGLSSTDTQYF. For the CDR3, the DNA is TGCGCCAGCAGTGAGGGACTTAGTAGCACAGATACGCAGTATTTT.

The genes are TRBV7-9 and TRBJ1-2; D might be TRBD1 (5 bases). CDR1 is SEHNR, CDR2 FQNEAQ, per germline (reference sequence). The CDR3 runs to 15 residues. The V gene lost 5 bases and the J gene lost 3 bases, with 16 bases spanning the gap. The CDR3 DNA follows: TGTGCCAGCAGCCTAGGGCAGGGTGTGGACTATGGCTACACCTTC. Protein: CASSLGQGVDYGYTF.